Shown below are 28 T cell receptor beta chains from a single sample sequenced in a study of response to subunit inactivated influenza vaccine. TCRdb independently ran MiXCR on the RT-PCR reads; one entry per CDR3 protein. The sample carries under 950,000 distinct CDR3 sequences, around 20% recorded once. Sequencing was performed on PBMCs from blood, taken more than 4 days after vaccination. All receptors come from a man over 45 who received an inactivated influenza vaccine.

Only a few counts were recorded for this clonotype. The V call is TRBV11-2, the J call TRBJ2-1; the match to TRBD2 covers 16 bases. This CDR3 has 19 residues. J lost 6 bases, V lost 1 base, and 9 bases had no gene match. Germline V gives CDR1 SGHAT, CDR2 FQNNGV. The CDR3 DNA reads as TGTGCCAGCAGCTTAGTAGGGACTAGCGGGAGGGCCTGGGGCAATGAGCAGTTCTTC. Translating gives CASSLVGTSGRAWGNEQFF.

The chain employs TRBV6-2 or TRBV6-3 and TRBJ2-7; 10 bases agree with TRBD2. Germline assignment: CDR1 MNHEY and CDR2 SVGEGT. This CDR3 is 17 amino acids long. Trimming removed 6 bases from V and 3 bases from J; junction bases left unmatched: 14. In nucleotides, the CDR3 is TGTGCCAGCAGCCAAGTCCGATTAGCGGGAGGTCTCTACGAGCAGTACTTC. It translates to CASSQVRLAGGLYEQYF.

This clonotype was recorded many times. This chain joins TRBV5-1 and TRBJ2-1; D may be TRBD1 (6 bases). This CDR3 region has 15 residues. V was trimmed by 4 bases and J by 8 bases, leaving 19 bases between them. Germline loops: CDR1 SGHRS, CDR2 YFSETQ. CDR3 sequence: CASSPFIGQSDEQFF. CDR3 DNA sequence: TGCGCCAGCAGCCCATTCATCGGACAGTCCGATGAGCAGTTCTTC.

The CDR3 is CSAPTGESDTEAFF. CDR3 sequence (DNA): TGCAGTGCCCCGACAGGGGAGTCAGACACTGAAGCTTTCTTT. This chain uses TRBV20-1 with TRBJ1-1; TRBD1 aligns across 8 bases. This CDR3 contains 14 residues. Trimming took 6 bases from V and 3 from J; bases not matched to a gene: 9. Germline V gene data show CDR1 as DFQATT and CDR2 as SNEGSKA (reference sequence).

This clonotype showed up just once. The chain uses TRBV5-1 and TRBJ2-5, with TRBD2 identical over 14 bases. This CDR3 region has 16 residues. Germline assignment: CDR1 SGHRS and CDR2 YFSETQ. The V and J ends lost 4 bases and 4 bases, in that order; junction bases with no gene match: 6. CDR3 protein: CASSPGTSGGPETQYF. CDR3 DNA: TGCGCCAGCAGCCCGGGGACTAGCGGGGGACCAGAGACCCAGTACTTC.

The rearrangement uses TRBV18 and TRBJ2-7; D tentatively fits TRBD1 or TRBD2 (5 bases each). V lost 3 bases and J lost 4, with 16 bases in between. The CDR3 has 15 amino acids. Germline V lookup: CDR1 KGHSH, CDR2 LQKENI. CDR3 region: CASSPQRQGPYEQYF. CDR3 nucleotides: TGTGCCAGCTCACCCCAGCGTCAGGGACCGTACGAGCAGTACTTC.

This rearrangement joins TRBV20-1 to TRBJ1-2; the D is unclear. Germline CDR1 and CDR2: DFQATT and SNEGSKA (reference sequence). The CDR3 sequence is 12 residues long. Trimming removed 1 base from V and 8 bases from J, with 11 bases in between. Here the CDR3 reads CSARGTRLGYTF. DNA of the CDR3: TGCAGTGCTAGAGGGACCCGGTTGGGCTACACCTTC.

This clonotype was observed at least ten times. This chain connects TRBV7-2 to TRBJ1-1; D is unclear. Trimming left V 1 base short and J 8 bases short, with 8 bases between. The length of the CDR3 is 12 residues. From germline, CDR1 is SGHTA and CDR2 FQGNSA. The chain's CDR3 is CASSLESREAFF. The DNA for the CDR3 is TGTGCCAGCAGCTTAGAGAGCAGAGAAGCTTTCTTT.

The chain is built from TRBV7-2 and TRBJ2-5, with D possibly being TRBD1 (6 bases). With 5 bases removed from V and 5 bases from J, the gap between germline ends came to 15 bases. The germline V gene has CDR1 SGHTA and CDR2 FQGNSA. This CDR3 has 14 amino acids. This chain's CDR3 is CASSIQGFRETQYF. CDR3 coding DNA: TGTGCCAGCAGCATACAGGGATTTAGGGAGACCCAGTACTTC.

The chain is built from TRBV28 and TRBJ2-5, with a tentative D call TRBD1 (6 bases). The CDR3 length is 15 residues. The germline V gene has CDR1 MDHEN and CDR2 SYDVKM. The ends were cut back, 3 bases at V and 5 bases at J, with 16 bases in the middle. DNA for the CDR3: TGTGCCAGCAGTTTGGTTTCCAGGGGCCAGGAGACCCAGTACTTC. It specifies CASSLVSRGQETQYF.

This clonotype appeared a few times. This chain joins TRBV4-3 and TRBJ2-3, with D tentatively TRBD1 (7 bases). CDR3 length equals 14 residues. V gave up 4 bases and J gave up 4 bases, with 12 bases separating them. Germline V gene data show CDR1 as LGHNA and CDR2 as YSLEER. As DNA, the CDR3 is TGCGCCAGCAGCCGGCGCAGGGGGGCAGATACGCAGTATTTT. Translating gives CASSRRRGADTQYF.

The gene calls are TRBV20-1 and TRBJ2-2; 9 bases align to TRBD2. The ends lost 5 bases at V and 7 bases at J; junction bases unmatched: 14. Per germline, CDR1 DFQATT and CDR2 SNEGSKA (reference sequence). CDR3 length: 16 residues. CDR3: CSAQNYLAGAHGELFF. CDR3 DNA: TGCAGTGCTCAAAACTACTTAGCGGGGGCCCACGGGGAGCTGTTTTTT.

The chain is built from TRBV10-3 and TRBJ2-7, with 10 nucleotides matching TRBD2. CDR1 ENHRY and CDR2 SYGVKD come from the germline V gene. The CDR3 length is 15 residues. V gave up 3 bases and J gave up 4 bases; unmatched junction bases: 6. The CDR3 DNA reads TGTGCCATCAGTGAAACGGCTAGCGGGAGTTACGAGCAGTACTTC. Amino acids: CAISETASGSYEQYF.

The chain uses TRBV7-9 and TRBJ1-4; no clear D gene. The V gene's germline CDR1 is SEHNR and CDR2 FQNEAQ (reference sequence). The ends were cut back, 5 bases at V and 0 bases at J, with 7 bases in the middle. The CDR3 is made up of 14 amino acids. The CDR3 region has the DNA TGTGCCAGCAGCCACACCCCAACTAATGAAAAACTGTTTTTT. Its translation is CASSHTPTNEKLFF.

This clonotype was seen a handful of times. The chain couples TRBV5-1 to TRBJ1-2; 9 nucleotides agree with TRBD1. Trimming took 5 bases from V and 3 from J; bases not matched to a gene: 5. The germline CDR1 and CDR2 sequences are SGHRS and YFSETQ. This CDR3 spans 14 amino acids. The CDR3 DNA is TGCGCCAGCAGATCAGGGACAGGGTACTATGGCTACACCTTC. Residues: CASRSGTGYYGYTF.

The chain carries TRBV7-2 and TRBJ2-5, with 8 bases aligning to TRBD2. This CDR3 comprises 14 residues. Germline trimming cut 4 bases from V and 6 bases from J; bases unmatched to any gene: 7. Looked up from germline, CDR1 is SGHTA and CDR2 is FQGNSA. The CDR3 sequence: CASSSPPGGQTQYF. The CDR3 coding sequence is TGTGCCAGCAGCTCCCCGCCGGGAGGGCAGACCCAGTACTTC.

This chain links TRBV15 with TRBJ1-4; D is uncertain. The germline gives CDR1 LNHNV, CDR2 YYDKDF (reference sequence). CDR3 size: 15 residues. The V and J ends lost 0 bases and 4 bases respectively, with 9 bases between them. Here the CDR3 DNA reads TGTGCCACCAGCAGAGATCGGCAGAGTAATGAAAAACTGTTTTTT. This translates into CATSRDRQSNEKLFF.

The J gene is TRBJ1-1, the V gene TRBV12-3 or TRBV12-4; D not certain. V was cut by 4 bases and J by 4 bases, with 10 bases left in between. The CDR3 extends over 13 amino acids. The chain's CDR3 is CASSSWEGTEAFF. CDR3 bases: TGTGCCAGCAGTTCTTGGGAGGGCACTGAAGCTTTCTTT.

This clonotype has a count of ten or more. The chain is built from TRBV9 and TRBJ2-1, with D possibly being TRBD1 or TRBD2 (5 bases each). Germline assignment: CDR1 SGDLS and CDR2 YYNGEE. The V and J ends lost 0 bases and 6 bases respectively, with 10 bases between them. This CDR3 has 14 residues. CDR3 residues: CASSVGPGTNEQFF. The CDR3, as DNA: TGTGCCAGCAGCGTAGGTCCGGGGACCAATGAGCAGTTCTTC.

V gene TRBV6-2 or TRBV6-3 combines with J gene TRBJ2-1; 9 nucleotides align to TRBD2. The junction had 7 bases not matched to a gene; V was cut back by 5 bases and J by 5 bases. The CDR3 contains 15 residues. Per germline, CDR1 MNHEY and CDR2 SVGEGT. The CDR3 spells CASSRPSGTNNEQFF. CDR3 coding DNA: TGTGCCAGCAGTCGGCCTAGCGGGACGAACAATGAGCAGTTCTTC.

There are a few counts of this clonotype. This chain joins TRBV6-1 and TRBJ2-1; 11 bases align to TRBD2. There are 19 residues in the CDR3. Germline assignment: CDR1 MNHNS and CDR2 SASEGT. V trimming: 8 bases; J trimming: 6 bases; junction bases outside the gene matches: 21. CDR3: CASRTRWVAGGHQGNEQFF. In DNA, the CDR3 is TGTGCCAGCCGGACGAGGTGGGTAGCGGGAGGGCATCAAGGCAATGAGCAGTTCTTC.

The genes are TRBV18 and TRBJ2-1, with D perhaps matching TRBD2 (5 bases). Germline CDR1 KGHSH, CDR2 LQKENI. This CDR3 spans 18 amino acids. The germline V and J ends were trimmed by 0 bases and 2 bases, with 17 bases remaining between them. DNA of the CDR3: TGTGCCAGCTCACCACCAACGGGTTCGGGGAACACCTACAATGAGCAGTTCTTC. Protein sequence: CASSPPTGSGNTYNEQFF.

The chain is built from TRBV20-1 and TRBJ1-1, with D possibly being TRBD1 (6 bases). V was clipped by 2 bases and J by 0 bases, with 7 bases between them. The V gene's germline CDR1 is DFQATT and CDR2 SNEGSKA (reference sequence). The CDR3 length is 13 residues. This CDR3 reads CSARWGLNTEAFF. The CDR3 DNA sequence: TGCAGTGCTAGATGGGGGCTGAACACTGAAGCTTTCTTT.

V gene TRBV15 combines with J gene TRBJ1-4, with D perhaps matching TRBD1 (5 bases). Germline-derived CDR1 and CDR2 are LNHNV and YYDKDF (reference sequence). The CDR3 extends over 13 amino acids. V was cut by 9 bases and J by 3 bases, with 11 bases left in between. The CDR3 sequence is CATSRTPNEKLFF. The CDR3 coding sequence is TGTGCCACTTCGAGGACACCTAATGAAAAACTGTTTTTT.

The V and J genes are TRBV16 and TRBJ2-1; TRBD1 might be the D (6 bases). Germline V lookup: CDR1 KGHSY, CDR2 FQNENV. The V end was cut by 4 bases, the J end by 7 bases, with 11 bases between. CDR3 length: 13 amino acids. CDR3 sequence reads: CASSRNRANEQFF. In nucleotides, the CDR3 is TGTGCCAGCAGCCGTAACAGGGCAAATGAGCAGTTCTTC.

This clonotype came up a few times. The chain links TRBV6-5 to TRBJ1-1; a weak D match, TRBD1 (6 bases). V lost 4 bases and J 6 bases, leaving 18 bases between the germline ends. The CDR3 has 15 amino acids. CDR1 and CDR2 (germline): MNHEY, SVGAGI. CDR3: CASSWKGVMRSEAFF. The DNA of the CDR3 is TGTGCCAGCAGTTGGAAGGGGGTAATGAGATCTGAAGCTTTCTTT.

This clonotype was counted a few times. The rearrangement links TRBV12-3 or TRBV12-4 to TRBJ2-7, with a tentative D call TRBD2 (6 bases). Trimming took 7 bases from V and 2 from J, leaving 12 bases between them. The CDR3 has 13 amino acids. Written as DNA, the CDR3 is TGTGCCAGCACATGGGGGGACCCCTACGAGCAGTACTTC. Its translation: CASTWGDPYEQYF.

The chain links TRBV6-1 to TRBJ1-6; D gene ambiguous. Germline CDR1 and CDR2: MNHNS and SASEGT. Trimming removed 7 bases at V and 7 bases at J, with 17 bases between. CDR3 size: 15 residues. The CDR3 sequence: CASTELGTNNSPLHF. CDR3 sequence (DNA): TGTGCCAGCACCGAATTGGGAACAAACAATTCACCCCTCCACTTT.